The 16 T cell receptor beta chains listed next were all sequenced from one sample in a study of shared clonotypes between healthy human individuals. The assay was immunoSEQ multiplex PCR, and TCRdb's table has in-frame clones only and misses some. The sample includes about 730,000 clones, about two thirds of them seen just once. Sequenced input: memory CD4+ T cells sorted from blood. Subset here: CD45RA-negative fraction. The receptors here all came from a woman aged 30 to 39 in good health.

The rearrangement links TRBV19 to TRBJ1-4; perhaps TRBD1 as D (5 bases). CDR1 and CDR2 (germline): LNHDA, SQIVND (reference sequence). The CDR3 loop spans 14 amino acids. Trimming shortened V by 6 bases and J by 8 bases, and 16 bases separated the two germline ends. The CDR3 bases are TGTGCCAGTAGCTCACAGGTGGAGGACGAAAAACTGTTTTTT. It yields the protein CASSSQVEDEKLFF.

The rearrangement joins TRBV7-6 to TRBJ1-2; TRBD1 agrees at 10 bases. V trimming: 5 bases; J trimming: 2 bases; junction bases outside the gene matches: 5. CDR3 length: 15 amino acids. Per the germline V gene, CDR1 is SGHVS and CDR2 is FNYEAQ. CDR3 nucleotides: TGTGCCAGCAGCATGCCGGGACAGGGGAACTATGGCTACACCTTC. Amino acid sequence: CASSMPGQGNYGYTF.

The CDR3 DNA sequence: TGTGCCAGCAGCTTAGGACGCCGGGACAAACAGCATTTT. This encodes CASSLGRRDKQHF. V is TRBV7-2 and J is TRBJ1-5; the D gene is possibly TRBD1 (6 bases). CDR1 SGHTA and CDR2 FQGNSA come from the germline V gene. CDR3 length: 13 residues. The germline V and J ends were trimmed by 1 base and 13 bases, with 14 bases remaining between them.

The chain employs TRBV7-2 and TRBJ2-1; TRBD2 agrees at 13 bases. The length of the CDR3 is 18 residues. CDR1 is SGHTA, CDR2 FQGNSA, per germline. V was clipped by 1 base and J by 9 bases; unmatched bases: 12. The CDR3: CASSLGELAGGPRSEQFF. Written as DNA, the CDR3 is TGTGCCAGCAGCTTAGGAGAACTAGCGGGAGGGCCGAGGAGTGAGCAGTTCTTC.

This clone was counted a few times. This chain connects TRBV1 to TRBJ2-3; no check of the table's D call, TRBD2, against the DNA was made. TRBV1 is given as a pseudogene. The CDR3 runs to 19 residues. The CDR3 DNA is TGCACCAGCAGCCATCAACAGGGACTAGCGGGGGTTAGCACAGATACGCAGTATTTT. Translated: CTSSHQQGLAGVSTDTQYF.

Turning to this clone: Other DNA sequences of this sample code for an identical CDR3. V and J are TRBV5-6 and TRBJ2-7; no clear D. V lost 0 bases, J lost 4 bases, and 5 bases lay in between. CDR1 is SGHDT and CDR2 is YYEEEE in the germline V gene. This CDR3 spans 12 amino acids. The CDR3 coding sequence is TGTGCCAGCAGCTTGGTAGGTTACGAGCAGTACTTC. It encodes CASSLVGYEQYF.

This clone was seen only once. The DNA of the CDR3 is TGTGCCAGCAGGCTCCGGGATTCTAGCACAGATACGCAGTATTTT. Protein product: CASRLRDSSTDTQYF. J is TRBJ2-3 and V is TRBV6-5; possibly TRBD2 for D (5 bases). V was trimmed by 6 bases and J by 0 bases, leaving 13 bases between them. Germline lookup yields CDR1 MNHEY and CDR2 SVGAGI. The CDR3 consists of 15 residues.

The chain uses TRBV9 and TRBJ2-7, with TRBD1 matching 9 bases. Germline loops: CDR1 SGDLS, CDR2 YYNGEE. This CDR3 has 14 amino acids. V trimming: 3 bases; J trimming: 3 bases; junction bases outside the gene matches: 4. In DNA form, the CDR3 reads TGTGCCAGCAGCGCACAGGGGGCGGGCTACGAGCAGTACTTC. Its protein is CASSAQGAGYEQYF. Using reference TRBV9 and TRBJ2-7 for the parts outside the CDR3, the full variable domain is DSGVTQTPKHLITATGQRVTLRCSPRSGDLSVYWYQQSLDQGLQFLIQYYNGEERAKGNILERFSAQQFPDLHSELNLSSLELGDSALYFCASSAQGAGYEQYFGPGTRLTVT.

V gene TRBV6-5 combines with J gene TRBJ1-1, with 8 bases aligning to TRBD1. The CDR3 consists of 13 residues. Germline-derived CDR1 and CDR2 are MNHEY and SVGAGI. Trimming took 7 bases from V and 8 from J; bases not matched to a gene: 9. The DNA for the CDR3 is TGTGCCAGCATCAAAACCGGGACAGGCGAAGCTTTCTTT. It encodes CASIKTGTGEAFF.

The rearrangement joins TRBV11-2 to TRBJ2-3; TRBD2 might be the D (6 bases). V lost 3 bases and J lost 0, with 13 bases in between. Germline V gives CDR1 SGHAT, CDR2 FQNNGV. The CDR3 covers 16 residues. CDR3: CASSLGSGLSTDTQYF. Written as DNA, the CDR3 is TGTGCCAGCAGCTTGGGTAGCGGACTAAGCACAGATACGCAGTATTTT.

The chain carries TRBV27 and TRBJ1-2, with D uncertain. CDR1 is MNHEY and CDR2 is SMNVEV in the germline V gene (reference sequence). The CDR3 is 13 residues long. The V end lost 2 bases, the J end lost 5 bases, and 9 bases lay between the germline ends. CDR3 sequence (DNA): TGTGCCAGCAGTTTAGACCCCCGTTATGGCTACACCTTC. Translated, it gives CASSLDPRYGYTF.

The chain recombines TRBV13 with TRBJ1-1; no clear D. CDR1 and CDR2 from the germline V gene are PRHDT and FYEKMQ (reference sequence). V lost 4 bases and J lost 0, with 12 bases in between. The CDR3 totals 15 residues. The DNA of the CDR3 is TGTGCCAGCAGCTCCAGCGGGTTAATGAACACTGAAGCTTTCTTT. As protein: CASSSSGLMNTEAFF. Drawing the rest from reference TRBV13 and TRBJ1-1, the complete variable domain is AAGVIQSPRHLIKEKRETATLKCYPIPRHDTVYWYQQGPGQDPQFLISFYEKMQSDKGSIPDRFSAQQFSDYHSELNMSSLELGDSALYFCASSSSGLMNTEAFFGQGTRLTVV.

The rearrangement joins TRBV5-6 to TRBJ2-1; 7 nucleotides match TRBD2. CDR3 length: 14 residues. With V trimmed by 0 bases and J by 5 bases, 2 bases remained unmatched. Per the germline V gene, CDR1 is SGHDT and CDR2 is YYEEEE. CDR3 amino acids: CASSLGGRNNEQFF. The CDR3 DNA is TGTGCCAGCAGCTTGGGCGGGAGAAACAATGAGCAGTTCTTC. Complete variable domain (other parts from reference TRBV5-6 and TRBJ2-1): DAGVTQSPTHLIKTRGQQVTLRCSPKSGHDTVSWYQQALGQGPQFIFQYYEEEERQRGNFPDRFSGHQFPNYSSELNVNALLLGDSALYLCASSLGGRNNEQFFGPGTRLTVL.

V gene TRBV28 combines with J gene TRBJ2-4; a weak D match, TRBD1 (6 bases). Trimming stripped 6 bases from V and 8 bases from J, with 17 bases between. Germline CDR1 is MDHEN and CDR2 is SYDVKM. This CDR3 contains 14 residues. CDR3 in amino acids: CASRKHTGNDIQYF. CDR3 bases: TGTGCCAGCAGGAAGCATACAGGGAATGACATTCAGTACTTC.

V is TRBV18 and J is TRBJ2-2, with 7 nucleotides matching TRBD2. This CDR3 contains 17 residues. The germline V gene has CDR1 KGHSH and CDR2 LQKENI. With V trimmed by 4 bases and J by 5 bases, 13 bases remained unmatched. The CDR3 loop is CASSRLPGGSRTGELFF. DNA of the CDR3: TGTGCCAGCTCACGATTGCCGGGCGGGAGTCGGACCGGGGAGCTGTTTTTT.

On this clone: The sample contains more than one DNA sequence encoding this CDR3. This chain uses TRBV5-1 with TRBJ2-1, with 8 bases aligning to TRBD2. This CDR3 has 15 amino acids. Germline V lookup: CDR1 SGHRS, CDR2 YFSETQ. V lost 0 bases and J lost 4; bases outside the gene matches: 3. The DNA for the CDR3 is TGCGCCAGCAGCTTGGCCACTAGCGGATACAATGAGCAGTTCTTC. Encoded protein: CASSLATSGYNEQFF.